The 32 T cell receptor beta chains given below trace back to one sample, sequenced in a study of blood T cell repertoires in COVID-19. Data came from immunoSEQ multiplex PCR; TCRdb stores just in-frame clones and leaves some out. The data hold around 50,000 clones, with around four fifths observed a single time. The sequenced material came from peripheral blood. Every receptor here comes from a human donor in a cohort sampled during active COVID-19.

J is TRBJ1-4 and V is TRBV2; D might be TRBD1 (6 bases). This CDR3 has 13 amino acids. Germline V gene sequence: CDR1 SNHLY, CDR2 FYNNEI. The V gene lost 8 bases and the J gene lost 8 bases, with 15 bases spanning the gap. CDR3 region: CASSRDTREKLFF. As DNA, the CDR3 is TGTGCCAGCTCTCGGGACACCAGGGAAAAACTGTTTTTT.

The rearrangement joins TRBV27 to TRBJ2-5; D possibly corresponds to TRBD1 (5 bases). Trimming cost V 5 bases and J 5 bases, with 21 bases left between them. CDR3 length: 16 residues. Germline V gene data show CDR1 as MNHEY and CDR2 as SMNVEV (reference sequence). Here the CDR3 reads CASSQLQDSDRETQYF. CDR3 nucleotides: TGTGCCAGCAGTCAACTCCAAGACAGCGATCGGGAGACCCAGTACTTC.

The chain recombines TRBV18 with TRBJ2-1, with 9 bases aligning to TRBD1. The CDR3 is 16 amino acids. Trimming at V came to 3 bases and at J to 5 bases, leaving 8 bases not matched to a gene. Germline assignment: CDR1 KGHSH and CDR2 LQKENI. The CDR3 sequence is CASSPPDRGSNNEQFF. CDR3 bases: TGTGCCAGCTCACCCCCCGACAGGGGGAGTAACAATGAGCAGTTCTTC.

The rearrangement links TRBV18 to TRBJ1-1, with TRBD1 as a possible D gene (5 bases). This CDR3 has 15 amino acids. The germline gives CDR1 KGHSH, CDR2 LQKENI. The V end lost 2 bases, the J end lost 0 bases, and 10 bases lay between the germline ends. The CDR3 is CASSPGAGMNTEAFF. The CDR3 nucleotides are TGTGCCAGCTCACCAGGGGCAGGAATGAACACTGAAGCTTTCTTT.

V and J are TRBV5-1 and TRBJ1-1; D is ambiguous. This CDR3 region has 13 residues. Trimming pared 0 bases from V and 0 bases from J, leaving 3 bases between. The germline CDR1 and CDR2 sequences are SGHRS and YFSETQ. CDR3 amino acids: CASSLGVNTEAFF. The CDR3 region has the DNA TGCGCCAGCAGCTTGGGAGTGAACACTGAAGCTTTCTTT. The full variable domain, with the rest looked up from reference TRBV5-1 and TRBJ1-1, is KAGVTQTPRYLIKTRGQQVTLSCSPISGHRSVSWYQQTPGQGLQFLFEYFSETQRNKGNFPGRFSGRQFSNSRSEMNVSTLELGDSALYLCASSLGVNTEAFFGQGTRLTVV.

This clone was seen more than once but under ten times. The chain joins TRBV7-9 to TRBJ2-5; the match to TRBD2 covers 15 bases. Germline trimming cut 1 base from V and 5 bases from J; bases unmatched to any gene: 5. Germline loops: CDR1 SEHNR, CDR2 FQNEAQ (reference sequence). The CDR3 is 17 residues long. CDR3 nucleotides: TGTGCCAGCAGCTTAGGGACTAGCGGGGGGGCCTGGGAGACCCAGTACTTC. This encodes CASSLGTSGGAWETQYF. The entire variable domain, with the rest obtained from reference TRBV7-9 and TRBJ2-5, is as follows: DTGVSQNPRHKITKRGQNVTFRCDPISEHNRLYWYRQTLGQGPEFLTYFQNEAQLEKSRLLSDRFSAERPKGSFSTLEIQRTEQGDSAMYLCASSLGTSGGAWETQYFGPGTRLLVL.

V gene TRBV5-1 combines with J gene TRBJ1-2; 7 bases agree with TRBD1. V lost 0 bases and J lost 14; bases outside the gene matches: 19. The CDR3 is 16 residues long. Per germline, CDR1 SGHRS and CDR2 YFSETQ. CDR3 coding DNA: TGCGCCAGCAGCTTGGGACAGGGAACTCCTTCATTGGCGCGGACCTTC. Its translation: CASSLGQGTPSLARTF.

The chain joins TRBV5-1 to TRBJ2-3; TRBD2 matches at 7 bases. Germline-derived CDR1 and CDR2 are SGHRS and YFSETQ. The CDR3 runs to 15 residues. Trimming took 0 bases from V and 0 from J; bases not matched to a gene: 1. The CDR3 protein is CASSLGGGSTDTQYF. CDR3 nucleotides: TGCGCCAGCAGCTTGGGCGGGGGTAGCACAGATACGCAGTATTTT.

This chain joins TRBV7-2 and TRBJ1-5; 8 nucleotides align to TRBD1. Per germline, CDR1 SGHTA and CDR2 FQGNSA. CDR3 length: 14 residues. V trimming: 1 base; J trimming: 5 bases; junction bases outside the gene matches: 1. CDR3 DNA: TGTGCCAGCAGCTTAGGGACAGGGTATCAGCCCCAGCATTTT. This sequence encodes CASSLGTGYQPQHF.

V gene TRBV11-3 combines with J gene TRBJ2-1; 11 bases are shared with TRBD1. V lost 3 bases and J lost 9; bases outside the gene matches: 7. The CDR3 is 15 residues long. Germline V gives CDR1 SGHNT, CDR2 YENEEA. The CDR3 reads CASSFGQGADAEQFF. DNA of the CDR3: TGTGCCAGCAGCTTCGGACAGGGGGCCGATGCTGAGCAGTTCTTC.

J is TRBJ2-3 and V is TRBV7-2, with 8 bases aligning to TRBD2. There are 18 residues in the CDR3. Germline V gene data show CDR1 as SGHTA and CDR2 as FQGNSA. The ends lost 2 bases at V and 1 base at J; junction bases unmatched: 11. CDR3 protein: CASSLRGVISGGTDTQYF. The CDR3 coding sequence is TGTGCCAGCAGCTTACGAGGGGTCATTAGCGGGGGCACAGATACGCAGTATTTT.

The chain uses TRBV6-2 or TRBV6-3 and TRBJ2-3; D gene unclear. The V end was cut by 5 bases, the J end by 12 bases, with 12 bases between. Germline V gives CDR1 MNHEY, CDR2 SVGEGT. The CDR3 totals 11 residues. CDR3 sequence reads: CASSPGFPQYF. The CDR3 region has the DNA TGTGCCAGCAGTCCCGGGTTTCCACAGTATTTT.

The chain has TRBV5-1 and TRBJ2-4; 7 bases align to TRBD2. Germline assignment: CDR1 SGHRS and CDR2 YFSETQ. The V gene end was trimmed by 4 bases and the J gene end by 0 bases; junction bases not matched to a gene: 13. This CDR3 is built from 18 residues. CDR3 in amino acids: CASSGGATGGLAKNIQYF. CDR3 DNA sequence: TGCGCCAGCAGCGGTGGGGCTACGGGGGGACTAGCCAAAAACATTCAGTACTTC.

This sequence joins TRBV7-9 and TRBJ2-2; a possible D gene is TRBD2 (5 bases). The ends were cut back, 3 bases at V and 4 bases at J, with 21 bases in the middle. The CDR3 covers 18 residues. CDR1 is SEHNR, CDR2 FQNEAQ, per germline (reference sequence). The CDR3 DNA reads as TGTGCCAGCAGCTTGTTCTTTGAACTAGTGGCCGGCACCGGGGAGCTGTTTTTT. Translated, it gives CASSLFFELVAGTGELFF.

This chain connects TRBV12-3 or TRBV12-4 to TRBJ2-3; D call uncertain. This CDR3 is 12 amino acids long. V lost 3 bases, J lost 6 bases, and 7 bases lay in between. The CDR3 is CASSFGRDTQYF. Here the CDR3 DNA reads TGTGCCAGCAGTTTCGGTCGGGATACGCAGTATTTT.

CDR3 nucleotide sequence: TGTGCCAGCAGAACTGCCTACAATGAGCAGTTCTTC. Translating it yields CASRTAYNEQFF. The chain has TRBV27 and TRBJ2-1; no clear D. The germline V gene has CDR1 MNHEY and CDR2 SMNVEV (reference sequence). Trimming removed 6 bases at V and 2 bases at J, with 5 bases between. The CDR3 consists of 12 residues.

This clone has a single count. The CDR3 protein is CASSFTTSGGIITDTQYF. Written as DNA, the CDR3 is TGTGCCAGCAGCTTTACGACTAGCGGGGGGATTATCACAGATACGCAGTATTTT. V gene TRBV9 combines with J gene TRBJ2-3, with 13 bases lining up with TRBD2. The ends lost 4 bases at V and 2 bases at J; junction bases unmatched: 10. Germline loops: CDR1 SGDLS, CDR2 YYNGEE. CDR3 length: 18 amino acids.

This chain's CDR3 is CASSYSSGGSNIQYF. CDR3 in DNA: TGTGCCAGCAGTTACTCTAGCGGGGGTTCAAACATTCAGTACTTC. The chain employs TRBV6-2 or TRBV6-3 and TRBJ2-4; the match to TRBD2 covers 9 bases. Germline V gene sequence: CDR1 MNHEY, CDR2 SVGEGT. The ends lost 0 bases at V and 6 bases at J; junction bases unmatched: 3. The CDR3 extends over 15 amino acids.

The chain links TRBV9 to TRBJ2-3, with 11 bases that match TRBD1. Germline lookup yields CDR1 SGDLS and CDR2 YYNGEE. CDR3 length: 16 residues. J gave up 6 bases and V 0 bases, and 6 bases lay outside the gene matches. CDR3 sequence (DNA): TGTGCCAGCAGCGTAGGGGACAGGGGGTTTGGGGATACGCAGTATTTT. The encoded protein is CASSVGDRGFGDTQYF.

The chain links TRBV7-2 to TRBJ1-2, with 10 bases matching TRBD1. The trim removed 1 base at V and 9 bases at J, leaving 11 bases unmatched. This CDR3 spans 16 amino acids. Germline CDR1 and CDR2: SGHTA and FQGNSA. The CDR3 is CASSLVMLGQGQSYTF. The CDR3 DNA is TGTGCCAGCAGCTTAGTGATGTTGGGACAGGGGCAGAGCTACACCTTC.

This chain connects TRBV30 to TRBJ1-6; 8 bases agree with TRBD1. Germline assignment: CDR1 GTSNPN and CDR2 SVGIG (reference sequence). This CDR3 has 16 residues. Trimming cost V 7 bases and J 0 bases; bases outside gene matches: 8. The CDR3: CALDRDSFSYNSPLHF. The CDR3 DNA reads TGTGCCTTGGACAGGGACAGCTTCTCCTATAATTCACCCCTCCACTTT. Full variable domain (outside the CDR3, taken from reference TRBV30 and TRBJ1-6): SQTIHQWPATLVQPVGSPLSLECTVEGTSNPNLYWYRQAAGRGLQLLFYSVGIGQISSEVPQNLSASRPQDRQFILSSKKLLLSDSGFYLCALDRDSFSYNSPLHFGNGTRLTVT.

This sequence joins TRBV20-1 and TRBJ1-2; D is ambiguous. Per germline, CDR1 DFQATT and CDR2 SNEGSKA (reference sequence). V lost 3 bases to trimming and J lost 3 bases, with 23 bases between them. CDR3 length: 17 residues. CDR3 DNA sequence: TGCAGTGCTAGTAACCGCTCGCCGTTCATGGACTACTATGGCTACACCTTC. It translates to CSASNRSPFMDYYGYTF.

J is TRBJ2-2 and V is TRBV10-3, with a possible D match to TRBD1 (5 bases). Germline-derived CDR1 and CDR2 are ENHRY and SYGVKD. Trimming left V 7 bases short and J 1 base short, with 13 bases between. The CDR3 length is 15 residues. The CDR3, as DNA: TGTGCCATCAAGGGCGAAACAGGGAACACCGGGGAGCTGTTTTTT. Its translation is CAIKGETGNTGELFF.

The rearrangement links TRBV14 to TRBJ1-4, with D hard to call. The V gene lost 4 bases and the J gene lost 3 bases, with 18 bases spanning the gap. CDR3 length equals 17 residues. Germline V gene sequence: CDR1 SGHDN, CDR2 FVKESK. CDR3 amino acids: CASSLAEVAASNEKLFF. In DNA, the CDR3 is TGTGCCAGCAGCCTCGCGGAGGTGGCCGCGTCTAATGAAAAACTGTTTTTT.

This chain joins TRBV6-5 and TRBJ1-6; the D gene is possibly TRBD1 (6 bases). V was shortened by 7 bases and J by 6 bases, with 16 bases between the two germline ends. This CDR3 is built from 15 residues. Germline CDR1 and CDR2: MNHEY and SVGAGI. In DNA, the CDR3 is TGTGCCAGCACCCCACCCGGGACATCTAATTCACCCCTCCACTTT. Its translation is CASTPPGTSNSPLHF.

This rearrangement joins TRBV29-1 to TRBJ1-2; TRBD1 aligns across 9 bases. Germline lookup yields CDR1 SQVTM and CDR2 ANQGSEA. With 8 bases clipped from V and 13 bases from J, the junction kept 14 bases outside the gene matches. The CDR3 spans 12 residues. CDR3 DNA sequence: TGCAGCTCTCGCCACGGGGGACAGGGTCTCACCTTC. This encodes CSSRHGGQGLTF.

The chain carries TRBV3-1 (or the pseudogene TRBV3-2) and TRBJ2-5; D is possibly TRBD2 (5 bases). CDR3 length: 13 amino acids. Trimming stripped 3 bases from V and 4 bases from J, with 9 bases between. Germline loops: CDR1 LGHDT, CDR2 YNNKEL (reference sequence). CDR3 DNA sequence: TGTGCCAGCAGCCACGACTACGTAGAGACCCAGTACTTC. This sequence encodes CASSHDYVETQYF.

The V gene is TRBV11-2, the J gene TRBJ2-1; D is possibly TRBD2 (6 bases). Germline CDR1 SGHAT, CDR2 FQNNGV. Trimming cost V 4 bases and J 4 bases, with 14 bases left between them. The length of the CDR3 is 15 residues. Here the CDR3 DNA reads TGTGCCAGCAGCTCTGGCACCGGGACTTACAATGAGCAGTTCTTC. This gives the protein CASSSGTGTYNEQFF.

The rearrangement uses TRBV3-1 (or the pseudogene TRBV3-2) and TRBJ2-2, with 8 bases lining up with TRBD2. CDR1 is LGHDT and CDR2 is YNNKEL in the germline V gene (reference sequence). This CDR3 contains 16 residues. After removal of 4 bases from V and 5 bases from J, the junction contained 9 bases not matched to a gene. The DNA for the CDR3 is TGTGCCAGCAGCCGATCCTTGGGGACTAGGACCGGGGAGCTGTTTTTT. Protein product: CASSRSLGTRTGELFF.

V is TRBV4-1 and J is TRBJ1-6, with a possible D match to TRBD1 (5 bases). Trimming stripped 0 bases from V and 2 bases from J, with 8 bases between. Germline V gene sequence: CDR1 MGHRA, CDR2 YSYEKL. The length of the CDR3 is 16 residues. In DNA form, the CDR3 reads TGCGCCAGCAGCCAAGATCCAGGGACCTATAATTCACCCCTCCACTTT. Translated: CASSQDPGTYNSPLHF.

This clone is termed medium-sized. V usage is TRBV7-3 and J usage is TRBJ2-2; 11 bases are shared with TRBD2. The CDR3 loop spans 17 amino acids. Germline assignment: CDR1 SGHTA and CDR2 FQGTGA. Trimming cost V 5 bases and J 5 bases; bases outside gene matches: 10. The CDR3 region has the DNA TGTGCCAGCAGCCCGCGACTAGCGGGGTATCGAACCGGGGAGCTGTTTTTT. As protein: CASSPRLAGYRTGELFF. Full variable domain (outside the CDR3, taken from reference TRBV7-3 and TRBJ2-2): GAGVSQTPSNKVTEKGKYVELRCDPISGHTALYWYRQSLGQGPEFLIYFQGTGAADDSGLPNDRFFAVRPEGSVSTLKIQRTERGDSAVYLCASSPRLAGYRTGELFFGEGSRLTVL.

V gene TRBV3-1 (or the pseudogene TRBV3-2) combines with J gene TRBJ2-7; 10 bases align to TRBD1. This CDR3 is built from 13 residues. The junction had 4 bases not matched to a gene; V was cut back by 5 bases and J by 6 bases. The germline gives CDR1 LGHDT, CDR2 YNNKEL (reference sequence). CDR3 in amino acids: CASSSRTGGEQYF. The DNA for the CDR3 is TGTGCCAGCAGCTCCCGGACAGGGGGCGAGCAGTACTTC.